The T cell receptor (beta chain) described here comes from a study of cytomegalovirus exposure and HLA in healthy donors. Both 60 Vbeta primers and 13 Jbeta primers went into the PCR. Assay: immunoSEQ multiplex PCR; the TCRdb copy retains only in-frame clones and omits some. The sample contains roughly 130,000 clones, 78% of which appear only once. Study-wide findings and caveats: As a later analysis revealed, the rate of TCR association differed by HLA locus, with DRB1 most and HLA-C fewest. A later analysis, which compared TCR beta chains of equal frequency, found the HLA-associated ones more clonally expanded.

The ends lost 3 bases at V and 2 bases at J; junction bases unmatched: 9. CDR1 SGHVS and CDR2 FQNEAQ come from the germline V gene. This CDR3 is built from 16 residues. The table lists this clone with a few counts. Its specificity is unknown. Sequencing was performed on PBMCs. The chain is built from TRBV7-8 and TRBJ2-7; 8 nucleotides align to TRBD2. The TCR sequence derives from a woman aged 40 to 55 in good health and CMV-seronegative. The CDR3 region is CASSFGGRTRPYEQYF. Written as DNA, the CDR3 is TGTGCCAGCAGCTTCGGCGGGAGGACTAGGCCCTACGAGCAGTACTTC.